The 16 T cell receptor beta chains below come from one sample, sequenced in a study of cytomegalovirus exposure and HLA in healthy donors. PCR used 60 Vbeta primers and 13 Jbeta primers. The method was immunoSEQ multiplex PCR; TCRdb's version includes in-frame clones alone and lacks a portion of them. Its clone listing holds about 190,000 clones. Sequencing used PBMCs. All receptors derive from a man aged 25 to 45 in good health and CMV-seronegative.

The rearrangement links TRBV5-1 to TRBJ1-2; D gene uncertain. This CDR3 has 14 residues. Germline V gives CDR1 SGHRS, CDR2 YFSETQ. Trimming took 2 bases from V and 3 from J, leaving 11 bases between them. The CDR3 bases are TGCGCCAGCAGCTTAGAGAGGGTGGACTATGGCTACACCTTC. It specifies CASSLERVDYGYTF.

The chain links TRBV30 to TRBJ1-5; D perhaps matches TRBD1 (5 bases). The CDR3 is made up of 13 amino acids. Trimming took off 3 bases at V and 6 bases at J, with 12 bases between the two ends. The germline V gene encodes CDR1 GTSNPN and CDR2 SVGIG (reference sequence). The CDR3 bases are TGTGCCTGGAGGGACCGGGGGGGTCAGCCCCAGCATTTT. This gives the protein CAWRDRGGQPQHF.

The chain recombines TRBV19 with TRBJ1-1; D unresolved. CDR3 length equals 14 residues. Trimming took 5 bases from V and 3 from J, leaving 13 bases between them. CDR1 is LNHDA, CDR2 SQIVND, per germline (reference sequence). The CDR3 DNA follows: TGTGCCAGTAGTTATGAGGCTTCGTACACTGAAGCTTTCTTT. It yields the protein CASSYEASYTEAFF.

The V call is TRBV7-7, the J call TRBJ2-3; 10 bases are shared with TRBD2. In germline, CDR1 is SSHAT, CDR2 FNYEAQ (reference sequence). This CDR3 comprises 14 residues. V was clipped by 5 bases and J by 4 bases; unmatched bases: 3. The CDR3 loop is CASSASGGADTQYF. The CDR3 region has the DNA TGTGCCAGCAGCGCTAGCGGGGGAGCAGATACGCAGTATTTT.

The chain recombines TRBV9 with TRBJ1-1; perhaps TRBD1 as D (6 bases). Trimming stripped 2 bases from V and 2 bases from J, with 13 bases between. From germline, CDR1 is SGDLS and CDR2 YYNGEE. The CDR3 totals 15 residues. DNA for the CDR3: TGTGCCAGCAGCGTTTCCGGGACATTCAACACTGAAGCTTTCTTT. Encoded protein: CASSVSGTFNTEAFF.

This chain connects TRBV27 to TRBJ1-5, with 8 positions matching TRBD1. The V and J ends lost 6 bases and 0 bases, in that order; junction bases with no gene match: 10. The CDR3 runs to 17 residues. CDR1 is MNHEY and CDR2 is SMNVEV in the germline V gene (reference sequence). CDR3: CASREGQAFNSNQPQHF. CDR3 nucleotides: TGTGCCAGCAGGGAGGGACAGGCTTTCAATAGCAATCAGCCCCAGCATTTT.

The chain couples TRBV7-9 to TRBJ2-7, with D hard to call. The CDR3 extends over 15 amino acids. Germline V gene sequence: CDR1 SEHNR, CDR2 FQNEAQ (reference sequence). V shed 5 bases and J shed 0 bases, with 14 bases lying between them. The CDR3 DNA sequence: TGTGCCAGCAGCCCACCATCAGCTAGCTCCTACGAGCAGTACTTC. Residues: CASSPPSASSYEQYF.

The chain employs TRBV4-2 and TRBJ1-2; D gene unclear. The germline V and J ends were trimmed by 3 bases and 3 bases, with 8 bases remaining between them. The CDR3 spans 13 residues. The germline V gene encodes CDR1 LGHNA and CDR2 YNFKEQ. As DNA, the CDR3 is TGTGCCAGCAGCCAGGACTGGGACTATGGCTACACCTTC. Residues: CASSQDWDYGYTF.

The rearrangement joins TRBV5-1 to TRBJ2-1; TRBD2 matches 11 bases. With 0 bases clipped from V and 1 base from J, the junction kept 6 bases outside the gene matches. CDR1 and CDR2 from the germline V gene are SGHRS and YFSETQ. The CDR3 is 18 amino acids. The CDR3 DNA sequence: TGCGCCAGCAGCTTGGCCGGGCTAGCGGGAGGATCCTACAATGAGCAGTTCTTC. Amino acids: CASSLAGLAGGSYNEQFF.

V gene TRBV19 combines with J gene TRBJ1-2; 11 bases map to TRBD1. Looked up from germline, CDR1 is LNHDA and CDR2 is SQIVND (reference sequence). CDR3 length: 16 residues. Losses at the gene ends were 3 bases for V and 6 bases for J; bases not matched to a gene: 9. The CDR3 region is CASSIHAGTGGNGYTF. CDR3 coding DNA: TGTGCCAGTAGTATTCACGCCGGGACAGGGGGGAATGGCTACACCTTC.

CDR3 loop: CATLSGTHEQYF. CDR3 nucleotides: TGTGCCACCTTATCGGGAACCCACGAGCAGTACTTC. The genes are TRBV6-5 and TRBJ2-7; TRBD2 is a possible D gene (5 bases). Trimming removed 10 bases from V and 5 bases from J, with 15 bases in between. CDR1 is MNHEY, CDR2 SVGAGI, per germline. The CDR3 covers 12 residues.

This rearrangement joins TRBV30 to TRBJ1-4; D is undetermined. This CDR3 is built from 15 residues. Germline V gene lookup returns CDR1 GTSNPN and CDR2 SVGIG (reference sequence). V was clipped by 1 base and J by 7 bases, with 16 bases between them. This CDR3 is CAWSETGIGSEKLFF. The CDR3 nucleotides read TGTGCCTGGAGTGAAACCGGGATAGGGAGTGAAAAACTGTTTTTT.

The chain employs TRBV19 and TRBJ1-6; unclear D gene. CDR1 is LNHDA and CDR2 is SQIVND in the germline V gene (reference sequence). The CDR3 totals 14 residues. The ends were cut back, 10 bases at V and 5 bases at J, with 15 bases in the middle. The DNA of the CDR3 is TGTGCCACCAAGATGGCAGACAATAATTCACCCCTCCACTTT. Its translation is CATKMADNNSPLHF.

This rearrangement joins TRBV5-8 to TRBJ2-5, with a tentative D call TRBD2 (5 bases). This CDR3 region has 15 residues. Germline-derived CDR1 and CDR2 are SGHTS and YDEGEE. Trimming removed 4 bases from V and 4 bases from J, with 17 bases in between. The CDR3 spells CASSPLEGRRETQYF. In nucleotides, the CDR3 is TGTGCCAGCAGCCCTCTAGAGGGCCGTCGAGAGACCCAGTACTTC.

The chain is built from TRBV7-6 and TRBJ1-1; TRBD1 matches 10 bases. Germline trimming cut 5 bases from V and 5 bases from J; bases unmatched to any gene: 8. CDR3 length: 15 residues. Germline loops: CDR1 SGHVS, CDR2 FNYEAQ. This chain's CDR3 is CASSPVGQGGTEAFF. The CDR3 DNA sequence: TGTGCCAGCAGCCCCGTCGGACAGGGGGGGACTGAAGCTTTCTTT.

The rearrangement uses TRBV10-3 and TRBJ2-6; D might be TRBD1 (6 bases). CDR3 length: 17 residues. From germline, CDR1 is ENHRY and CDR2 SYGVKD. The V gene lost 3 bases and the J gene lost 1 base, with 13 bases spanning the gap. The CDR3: CAISDPLTGSGANVLTF. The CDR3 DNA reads TGTGCCATCAGTGACCCCCTTACAGGGTCTGGGGCCAACGTCCTGACTTTC.